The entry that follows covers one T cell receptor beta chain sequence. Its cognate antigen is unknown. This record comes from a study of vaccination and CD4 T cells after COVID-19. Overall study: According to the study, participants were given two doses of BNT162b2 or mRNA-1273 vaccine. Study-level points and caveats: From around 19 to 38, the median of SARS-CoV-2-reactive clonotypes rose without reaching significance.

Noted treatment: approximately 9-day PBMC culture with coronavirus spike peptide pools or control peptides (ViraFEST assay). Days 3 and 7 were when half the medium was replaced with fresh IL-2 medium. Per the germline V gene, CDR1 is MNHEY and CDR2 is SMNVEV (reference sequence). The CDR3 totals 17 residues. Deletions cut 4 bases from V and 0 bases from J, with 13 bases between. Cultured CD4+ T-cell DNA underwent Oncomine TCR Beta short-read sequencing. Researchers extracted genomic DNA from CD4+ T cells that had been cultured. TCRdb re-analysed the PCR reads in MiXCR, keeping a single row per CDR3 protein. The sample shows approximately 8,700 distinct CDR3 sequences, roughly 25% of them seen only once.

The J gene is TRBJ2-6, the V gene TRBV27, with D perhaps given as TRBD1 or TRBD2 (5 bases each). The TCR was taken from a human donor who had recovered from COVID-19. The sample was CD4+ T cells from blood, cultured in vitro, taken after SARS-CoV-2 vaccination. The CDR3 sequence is CASSSRGPLSGANVLTF. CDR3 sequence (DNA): TGTGCCAGCAGTTCGAGGGGACCCCTCTCTGGGGCCAACGTCCTGACTTTC.